This T cell receptor (beta chain) was identified during a study of beta chain features in type 1 diabetes. The study's findings and limits: There was a moderate but significant shortening of TCRB CDR3s in all four CD4+ subsets of Type 1 diabetes patients. Healthy donors had naive, central memory and Treg TCRB repertoires that appeared less similar than those seen among patients.

Per germline, CDR1 MNHEY and CDR2 SMNVEV (reference sequence). The CDR3 consists of 17 residues. V gave up 5 bases and J gave up 7 bases, with 24 bases separating them. A few counts support this clone. Its antigen is still unknown. Expressed TCRB transcripts were sequenced because the isolated RNA had all been reverse transcribed beforehand. Clones were sequenced by immunoSEQ multiplex PCR, and TCRdb holds only the in-frame ones, with some missing. The sample lists roughly 370,000 clones; approximately 14% were seen once. The rearrangement joins TRBV27 to TRBJ1-5; maybe TRBD1 (5 bases). This receptor was obtained from a man aged 25 to 45 in good health. The sample was naive CD4+ T cells from blood. In DNA form, the CDR3 reads TGTGCCAGCAGTCCGTACGTGGGACGGGTGGAAGGGCAGCCCCAGCATTTT. Translated, it gives CASSPYVGRVEGQPQHF.